Given below is one TCR beta chain in context. Its antigen remains unidentified. Blood dates from first hyperthyroidism diagnosis, before any ophthalmopathy symptoms. PBMCs were collected from an approximately 9.2 ml volume of fresh peripheral blood. The source of the sample is a study of T cells in Graves' hyperthyroidism and ophthalmopathy. Regarding the study as a whole: Blood shared most expanded thyroid clonotypes above 0.001.

CDR1 is LNHDA, CDR2 SQIVND, per germline (reference sequence). The CDR3 is 17 amino acids. V was shortened by 1 base and J by 0 bases, with 12 bases between the two germline ends. Researchers amplified the TCR beta CDR3 regions from RNA transcripts. The HTBI primer set was used in a first-round RT-PCR of the TCR CDR3. TCRdb processed the multiplex PCR reads anew with MiXCR; each CDR3 protein has one entry. Of 300,000 to 450,000 distinct CDR3 sequences listed, about 15% are singletons. The sample comprised blood. The clonotype was recovered from a woman aged 18-29 years with Graves' hyperthyroidism that later progressed to Graves' ophthalmopathy. The chain is built from TRBV19 and TRBJ2-2; tentatively, D is TRBD2 (5 bases). The CDR3 here is CASSIVREAANTGELFF. The DNA for the CDR3 is TGTGCCAGTAGTATAGTCCGGGAAGCGGCGAACACCGGGGAGCTGTTTTTT.